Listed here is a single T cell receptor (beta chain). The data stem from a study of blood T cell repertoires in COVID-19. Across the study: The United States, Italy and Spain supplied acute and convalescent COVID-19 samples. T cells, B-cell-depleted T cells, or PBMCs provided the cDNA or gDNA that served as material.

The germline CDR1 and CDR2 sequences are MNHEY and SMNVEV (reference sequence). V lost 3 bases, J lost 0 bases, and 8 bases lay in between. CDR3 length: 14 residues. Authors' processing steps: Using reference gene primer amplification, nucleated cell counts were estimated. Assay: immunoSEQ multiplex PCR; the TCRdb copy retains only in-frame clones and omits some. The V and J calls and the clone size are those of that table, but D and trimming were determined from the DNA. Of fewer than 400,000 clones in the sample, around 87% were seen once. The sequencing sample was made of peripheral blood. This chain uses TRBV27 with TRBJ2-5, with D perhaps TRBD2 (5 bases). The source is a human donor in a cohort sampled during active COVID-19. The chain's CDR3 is CASSFSGNQETQYF. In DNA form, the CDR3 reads TGTGCCAGCAGTTTTTCCGGGAACCAAGAGACCCAGTACTTC.